The rows below give T cell receptor beta chains drawn from one sample of a study of blood T cell repertoires in COVID-19. Sequencing was performed with immunoSEQ multiplex PCR; in TCRdb, only in-frame clones are kept and a portion is missing. There are around 150,000 clones in the sample; 93% occur only once, and around 2% lies in the top ten. The sequenced sample consisted of peripheral blood. The origin of the receptors is a woman aged 60-75 years with COVID-19, enrolled during active disease. CDR3s include the opening cysteine and the closing phenylalanine or tryptophan. D genes are given only for firm matches. Where a row states a size, it is once, few, many or the class of an expanded clone; other rows omit it.

v_gene,d_gene,j_gene,abundance,CDR3nt,CDR3aa
TRBV7-9,TRBD1,TRBJ2-7,-,TGTGCCAGCAGCCCGGGACAGGGAGGCTACGAGCAGTACTTC,CASSPGQGGYEQYF
TRBV5-1,TRBD1,TRBJ1-1,-,TGCGCCAGCGCCATTGACAGGGTGGCTGAAGCTTTCTTT,CASAIDRVAEAFF
TRBV19,TRBD1,TRBJ1-2,few,TGTGCCAGTATGGACAGGGACACGAGCCGTGGTGGCTACACCTTC,CASMDRDTSRGGYTF
TRBV4-1,TRBD1,TRBJ1-6,-,TGCGCCAGCAGCCCCGGACAGGGTTTCGTCTCACCCCTCCACTTT,CASSPGQGFVSPLHF
TRBV27,TRBD2,TRBJ2-7,-,TGTGCCAGCAGTCCCGCGGGGGGAGCGGGGGAGCAGTACTTC,CASSPAGGAGEQYF
TRBV19,-,TRBJ2-2,-,TGTGCCAGTCGACAGGACGGGGAGCTGTTTTTT,CASRQDGELFF
TRBV2,-,TRBJ2-3,-,TGTGCCACTGAACAGGGTAATGGCGGATATACGCAGTATTTT,CATEQGNGGYTQYF
TRBV4-1,-,TRBJ2-7,once,TGCGCCAGCAGCCAAGTGACAGATCCCTCCTACGAGCAGTACTTC,CASSQVTDPSYEQYF
TRBV2,-,TRBJ1-6,-,TGTGCCAGCCTGTCAGGGGTCACCCTCCACTTT,CASLSGVTLHF
TRBV12-3/TRBV12-4,-,TRBJ1-1,-,TGTGCCAGCAGTCAGGGCTCTGGGACTGAAGCTTTCTTT,CASSQGSGTEAFF
TRBV7-3,-,TRBJ1-5,-,TGTGCCAGCAGAAACTTGGACACCTATAGCAATCAGCCCCAGCATTTT,CASRNLDTYSNQPQHF
TRBV19,-,TRBJ1-1,-,TGTGCCAGTACCTCAACGGTGAACACTGAAGCTTTCTTT,CASTSTVNTEAFF
TRBV9,-,TRBJ1-2,-,TGTGCCAGCAGCTGGGTTACCGCAGGCAGAAGCTATGGCTACACCTTC,CASSWVTAGRSYGYTF
TRBV11-2,-,TRBJ1-1,-,TGTGCCAGCAACTTAATGCTAGGGGGTAACACTGAAGCTTTCTTT,CASNLMLGGNTEAFF
TRBV5-6,-,TRBJ1-5,-,TGTGCCAGCAGCTCCGGGGGGGCGAGGCAGCCCCAGCATTTT,CASSSGGARQPQHF
TRBV3-1/TRBV3-2,TRBD1,TRBJ1-6,-,TGTGCCAGCAGCCAATCCAGGACAGGATCGAATTCACCCCTCCACTTT,CASSQSRTGSNSPLHF
TRBV19,-,TRBJ1-2,-,TGTGCCAGTAGAGGAACGGGAGAGAGGAGAGGCTACACCTTC,CASRGTGERRGYTF
TRBV4-1,-,TRBJ1-6,-,TGCGCCAGCAGCCAAGAGGTTCGACAGGATAATTCACCCCTCCACTTT,CASSQEVRQDNSPLHF
TRBV5-4,-,TRBJ2-3,-,TGTGCCAGCAGCTTGGGAGGGGGAGGCACAGATACGCAGTATTTT,CASSLGGGGTDTQYF
TRBV5-1,-,TRBJ1-2,-,TGCGCCAGCAGCTCGGCAGACGGGTACTATGGCTACACCTTC,CASSSADGYYGYTF
TRBV19,TRBD1,TRBJ1-5,-,TGTGCCAGTAGTATGGGACAGGGCCGGATACCCCAGCATTTT,CASSMGQGRIPQHF
TRBV4-3,-,TRBJ2-1,-,TGCGCCAGCAGCCAAGATAGGGGCTACTCCTACAATGAGCAGTTCTTC,CASSQDRGYSYNEQFF
TRBV11-2,TRBD2,TRBJ2-3,-,TGTGCCAGCAGCTTAGTAGGCGGGGGGGCAACAGATACGCAGTATTTT,CASSLVGGGATDTQYF
TRBV11-2,-,TRBJ2-7,-,TGTGCCAGCAGAGTACAGGGTGGCTACGAGCAGTACTTC,CASRVQGGYEQYF
TRBV4-3,TRBD1,TRBJ2-1,-,TGCGCCAGCAGCCAATTAACAGGGGGGACCTACAATGAGCAGTTCTTC,CASSQLTGGTYNEQFF
TRBV3-1/TRBV3-2,-,TRBJ1-3,-,TGTGCCAGCAGCCAAGATACCAGGCTCTCTGGAAACACCATATATTTT,CASSQDTRLSGNTIYF
TRBV5-1,-,TRBJ2-1,-,TGCGCCAGCAGCTTATTCAGAGGGAGCTCCTACAATGAGCAGTTCTTC,CASSLFRGSSYNEQFF
TRBV7-9,-,TRBJ2-2,-,TGTGCCAGCAGCTTATACGACAGACACACCGGGGAGCTGTTTTTT,CASSLYDRHTGELFF
TRBV11-2,TRBD1,TRBJ2-5,-,TGTGCCAGCAGCCCATGGACAGGGTCCTTCGAGACCCAGTACTTC,CASSPWTGSFETQYF
TRBV19,-,TRBJ2-1,-,TGTGCCAGTAGTGACAGGCACAATGAGCAGTTCTTC,CASSDRHNEQFF
TRBV7-9,-,TRBJ1-1,-,TGTGCCAGCAGCTCCGCGGGGGGGACTGAAGCTTTCTTT,CASSSAGGTEAFF
TRBV4-2,TRBD1,TRBJ1-1,-,TGTGCCAGCAGCCAAACCTACAGGGGTGACACTGAAGCTTTCTTT,CASSQTYRGDTEAFF
TRBV7-6,-,TRBJ2-7,-,TGTGCCAGCAGCTTAGAGGGGGGGCCCCCCTATCCGCAGTACTTC,CASSLEGGPPYPQYF
TRBV25-1,TRBD1,TRBJ1-2,few,TGTGCCAGTACAGCCGGGACAGTCCCAGGCTACACCTTC,CASTAGTVPGYTF
TRBV6-6,-,TRBJ1-3,-,TGTGCCAGCAGTTACTCGAGCGGGGACTCTGGAAACACCATATATTTT,CASSYSSGDSGNTIYF
TRBV6-2/TRBV6-3,TRBD1,TRBJ2-7,-,TGTGCCAGCAGTCTTCGGGACAGGGGGAGCTACGAGCAGTACTTC,CASSLRDRGSYEQYF
TRBV6-5,-,TRBJ1-6,-,TGTGCCAGCAGTTACGGCCAAAATTCACCCCTCCACTTT,CASSYGQNSPLHF
TRBV19,TRBD1,TRBJ1-2,-,TGTGCCAGTCTCCAGGGACAGGGATCTGGTGGCTACACCTTC,CASLQGQGSGGYTF
TRBV12-5,TRBD1,TRBJ2-1,-,TGTGCTAGTGGTGGGAAGGGACAGAGCTCCTACAATGAGCAGTTCTTC,CASGGKGQSSYNEQFF
TRBV18,TRBD1,TRBJ2-1,-,TGTGCCAGCTCACCACAAACAGGGGTACAGGGCAATGAGCAGTTCTTC,CASSPQTGVQGNEQFF
TRBV7-2,TRBD2,TRBJ2-3,-,TGTGCCAGCAGCTCCGGGACTAGCCGGCTCACAGATACGCAGTATTTT,CASSSGTSRLTDTQYF
TRBV27,TRBD1,TRBJ1-2,-,TGTGCCAGCAGGACACCCGGACAGGGGGCTAACTATGGCTACACCTTC,CASRTPGQGANYGYTF
TRBV19,-,TRBJ1-5,-,TGTGCCAGTAGTATGCAGGTTAGCAATCAGCCCCAGCATTTT,CASSMQVSNQPQHF
TRBV27,-,TRBJ1-6,-,TGTGCCAGCAGATCCGTCCTCGGACAGTATAATTCACCCCTCCACTTT,CASRSVLGQYNSPLHF
TRBV19,TRBD1,TRBJ1-6,-,TGTGCCAGTAATACCGGGACAGGGGAAAATTCACCCCTCCACTTT,CASNTGTGENSPLHF
TRBV4-1,-,TRBJ1-1,-,TGCGCCAGCAGAAGGTTGGGGCAGAGGAACACTGAAGCTTTCTTT,CASRRLGQRNTEAFF
TRBV6-1,TRBD1,TRBJ2-3,-,TGTGCCAGCAGTGAAATAAGGGACAGGGCGGAAGATACGCAGTATTTT,CASSEIRDRAEDTQYF
TRBV6-7,-,TRBJ1-6,-,TGTGCCAGCAGTCCAAAGTCCGGGTCAATCCTCCACTTT,CASSPKSGSILHF
TRBV9,TRBD1,TRBJ1-2,-,TGTGCCAGCAGCGTAGATCCAGGGGGCATGGGTGGCTACACCTTC,CASSVDPGGMGGYTF
TRBV11-2,TRBD2,TRBJ2-1,-,TGTGCCAGCAGCTTAGACCCTACTAGCGGGGGGGATTGGGGCAATGAGCAGTTCTTC,CASSLDPTSGGDWGNEQFF
TRBV7-2,-,TRBJ2-5,once,TGTGCCAGCAGCTTAGGGGGGCGGCAAGAGACCCAGTACTTC,CASSLGGRQETQYF
TRBV7-2,TRBD1,TRBJ1-2,-,TGTGCCAGCAGCTTAGGGCCCAGGGGGGATGGCTACACCTTC,CASSLGPRGDGYTF